The clone carrying this TCR beta chain was seen a handful of times. These data originate in a study of blood T cell repertoires in COVID-19. Study-level background: From the United States, Italy and Spain came samples of acute and convalescent COVID-19. The cDNA or gDNA used as material had been derived from T cells, B-cell-depleted T cells, or PBMCs.

The CDR3 is 15 residues long. Unmatched junction bases numbered 9, after V lost 6 bases and J lost 2 bases. The germline CDR1 and CDR2 sequences are SNHLY and FYNNEI. Per the original methods: Amplification from reference gene primers served as the basis for estimated nucleated cell counts. TCRdb's table, derived via immunoSEQ multiplex PCR, lists solely in-frame clones and lacks some. V and J calls plus clone size are reproduced from that table; the DNA served to infer D and trimming. The table includes roughly 250,000 clones, roughly 80% detected once. The sequencing sample was made of peripheral blood. The sequence derives from a woman in her forties with active or convalescent COVID-19. The chain is built from TRBV2 and TRBJ2-7; 8 nucleotides align to TRBD1. CDR3: CASRAGQGAPYEQYV. CDR3 sequence (DNA): TGTGCCAGCAGAGCCGGACAGGGCGCCCCCTACGAGCAGTACGTC.